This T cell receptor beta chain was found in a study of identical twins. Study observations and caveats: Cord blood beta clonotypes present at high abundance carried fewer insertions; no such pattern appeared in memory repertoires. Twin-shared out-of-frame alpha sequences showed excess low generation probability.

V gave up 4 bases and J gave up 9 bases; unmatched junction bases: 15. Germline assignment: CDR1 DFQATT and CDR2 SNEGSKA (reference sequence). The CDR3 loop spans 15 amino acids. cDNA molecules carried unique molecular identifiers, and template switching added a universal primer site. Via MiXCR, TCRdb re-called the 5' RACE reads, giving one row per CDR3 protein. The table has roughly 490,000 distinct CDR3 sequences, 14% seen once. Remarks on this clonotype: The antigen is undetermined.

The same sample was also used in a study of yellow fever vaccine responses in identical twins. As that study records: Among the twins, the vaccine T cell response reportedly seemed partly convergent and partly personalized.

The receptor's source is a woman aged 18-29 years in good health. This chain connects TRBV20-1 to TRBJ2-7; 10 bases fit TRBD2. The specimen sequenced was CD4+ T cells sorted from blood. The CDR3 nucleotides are TGCAGTGCTAACGACCCCGGGACTAGCGACCGGGGGCAGTACTTC. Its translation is CSANDPGTSDRGQYF.